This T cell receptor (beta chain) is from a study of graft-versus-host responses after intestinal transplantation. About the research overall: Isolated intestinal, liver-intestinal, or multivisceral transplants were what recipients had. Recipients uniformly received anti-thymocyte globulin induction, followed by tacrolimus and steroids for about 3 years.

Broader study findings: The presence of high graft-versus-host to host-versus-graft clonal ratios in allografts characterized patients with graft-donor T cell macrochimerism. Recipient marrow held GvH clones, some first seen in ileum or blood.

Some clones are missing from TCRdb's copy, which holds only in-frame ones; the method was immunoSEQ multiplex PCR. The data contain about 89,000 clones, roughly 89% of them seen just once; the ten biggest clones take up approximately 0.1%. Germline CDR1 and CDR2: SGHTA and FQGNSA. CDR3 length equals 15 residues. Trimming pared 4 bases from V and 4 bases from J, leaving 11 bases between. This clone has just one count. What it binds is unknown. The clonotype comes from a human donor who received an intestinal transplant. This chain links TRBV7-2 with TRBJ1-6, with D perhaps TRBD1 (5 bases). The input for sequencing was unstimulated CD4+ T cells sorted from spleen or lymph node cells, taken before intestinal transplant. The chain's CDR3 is CASSSTDTYNSPLHF. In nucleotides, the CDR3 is TGTGCCAGCAGCTCGACGGACACATATAATTCACCCCTCCACTTT.